This T cell receptor (beta chain) was sequenced during a study of T cell responses to AZD1222 COVID-19 vaccine (dated by TCRdb to about 2021). About the full investigation: AZD1222 recipients whose second dose came at about 4 weeks and those whose second dose came at about 12 weeks were combined into one group, since spike-specific TCR depth and breadth did not differ between the two schedules. TCR sequencing was performed for 230 to 250 trial participants, of whom about 200 were given two doses of AZD1222 and around 26 were given two doses of MenACWY control vaccine. Trial participants were enrolled by age into subgroups of 18-55, 56-69 and 70-plus years, and around 150, 29 and 61 TCR-sequenced participants, respectively, were included in these subgroups. What the work shows at the level of the full study, not this receptor alone: Conclusions about previously exposed vaccinees are limited, since just a handful of AZD1222 recipients were seropositive for SARS-CoV-2 at baseline. Reportedly, close to half of the unique spike-specific TCRs recognized epitopes lying outside the regions that are mutated in the B.1.351 and B.1.1.7 variants. Participants were mostly white British, with more females than males. The authors suggested clonal diversity may have been underestimated. Because no samples from the day 14 peak response were available, repertoires could be characterized only after the peak T cell response. Spike-specific TCR breadth and depth rose significantly after two AZD1222 doses compared with day 0 and with MenACWY recipients. CD4 TCRs associated with the vaccine covered the entire spike protein, and the dominant responses were in regions 160-218 and 743-854. The 56-69-year group was small, and its depth increase did not reach significance, likely because of low power.

The CDR3 regions of human TCRbeta chains were subjected to immunosequencing. Per the authors' processing: Repertoire TCRs were checked for matches against a reference library of SARS-CoV-2-specific TCRs that had been generated using the MIRA antigen-specificity platform. Breadth was defined as the fraction of unique TCRs that were SARS-CoV-2-associated, and depth was defined as the fraction of total T cells that were SARS-CoV-2-associated. Using the MIRA data, every spike-specific TCR was mapped to the spike region that the TCR reacted to and assigned to either a CD4 or a CD8 class. Log10-transformed breadth and depth values were compared by one-way ANOVA with Sidak's multiple comparisons tests. TCRdb stores this immuneACCESS table with in-frame sequences only. Part of the clones is absent; in the studies checked, under half of the shortfall reflects unresolved V genes, and no reason is known for the rest. V and J calls plus clone size are reproduced from that table; the DNA served to infer D and trimming. Present in this sample are about 100,000 clones, under 95% of which were seen just once. 22% of the sample goes to the ten largest clones.

The sample's time point label, decoded: baseline before first vaccination. Vaccinee samples were obtained from the UK trials COV001 and COV002, which included a single-blind randomized controlled phase 2/3 trial of AZD1222 (ChAdOx1 nCoV-19) in healthy adults. Trial participant PBMC samples were collected at day 0 and day 28 after the second dose for TCRbeta chain sequencing. Comments on this clone: No antigen is known for it. Per-base quality was not reported, and no clone a single base away is much larger than it.

The germline V gene (reference sequence) sets CDR1 to SGHNT and CDR2 to YYREEE. From V the trimming removes 5 bases and from J it removes 7 bases, while the gene matches leave 9 bases of the junction unaccounted for. Spanning cysteine to phenylalanine, the CDR3 consists of 14 amino acids. The read is trimmed to its CDR3 DNA, 42 bases read in frame from base 1. The sequences come from peripheral blood, collected on day 0 of AZD1222 vaccination. This TCR was recovered from an adult in good health. The sequence joins TRBV5-4 to TRBJ1-2; TRBD1 aligns with 9 central bases. The CDR3 protein sequence reads: CASRPGQGPLGYTF. The DNA sequence is as follows: TGTGCCAGCAGACCGGGACAGGGTCCCCTTGGCTACACCTTC. The entire variable domain, with the stretches around the CDR3 drawn from the reference TRBV5-4 and TRBJ1-2 proteins, is ETGVTQSPTHLIKTRGQQVTLRCSSQSGHNTVSWYQQALGQGPQFIFQYYREEENGRGNFPPRFSGLQFPNYSSELNVNALELDDSALYLCASRPGQGPLGYTFGSGTRLTVV.